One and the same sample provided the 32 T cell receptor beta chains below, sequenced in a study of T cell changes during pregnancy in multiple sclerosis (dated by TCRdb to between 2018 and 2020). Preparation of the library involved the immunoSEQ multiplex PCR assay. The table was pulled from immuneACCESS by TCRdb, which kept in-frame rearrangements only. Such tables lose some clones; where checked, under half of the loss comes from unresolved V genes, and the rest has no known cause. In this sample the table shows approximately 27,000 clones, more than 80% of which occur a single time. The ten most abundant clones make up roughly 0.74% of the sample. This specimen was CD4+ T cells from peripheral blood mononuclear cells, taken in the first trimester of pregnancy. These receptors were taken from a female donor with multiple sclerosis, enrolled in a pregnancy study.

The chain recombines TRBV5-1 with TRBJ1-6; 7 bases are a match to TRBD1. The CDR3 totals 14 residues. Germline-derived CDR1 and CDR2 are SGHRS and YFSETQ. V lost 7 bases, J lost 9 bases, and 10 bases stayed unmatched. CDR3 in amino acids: CASGPGQWGSPLHF. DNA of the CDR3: TGCGCCAGCGGTCCGGGACAGTGGGGTTCACCCCTCCACTTT.

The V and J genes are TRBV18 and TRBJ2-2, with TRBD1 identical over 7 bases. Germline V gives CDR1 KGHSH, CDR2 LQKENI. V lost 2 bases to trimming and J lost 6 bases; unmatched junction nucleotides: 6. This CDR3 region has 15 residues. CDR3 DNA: TGTGCCAGCTCACCAGGGACAGCACCGGCCGGGGAGCTGTTTTTT. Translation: CASSPGTAPAGELFF.

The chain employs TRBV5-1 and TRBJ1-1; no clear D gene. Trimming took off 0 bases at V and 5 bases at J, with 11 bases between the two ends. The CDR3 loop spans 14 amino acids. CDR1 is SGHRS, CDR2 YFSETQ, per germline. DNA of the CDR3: TGCGCCAGCAGCTTGGACGGGGTGGTTACTGAAGCTTTCTTT. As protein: CASSLDGVVTEAFF.

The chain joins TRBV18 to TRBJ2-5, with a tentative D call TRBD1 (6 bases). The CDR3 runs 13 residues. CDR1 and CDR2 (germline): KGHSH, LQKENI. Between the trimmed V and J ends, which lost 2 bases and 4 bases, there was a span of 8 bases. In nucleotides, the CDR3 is TGTGCCAGCTCACCATCCAGGGGAGAGACCCAGTACTTC. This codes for CASSPSRGETQYF.

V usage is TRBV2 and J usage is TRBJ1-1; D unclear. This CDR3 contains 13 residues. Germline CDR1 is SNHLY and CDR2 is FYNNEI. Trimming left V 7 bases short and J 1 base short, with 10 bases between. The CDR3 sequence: CASNRAGNTEAFF. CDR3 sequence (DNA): TGTGCCAGCAATCGTGCGGGGAACACTGAAGCTTTCTTT.

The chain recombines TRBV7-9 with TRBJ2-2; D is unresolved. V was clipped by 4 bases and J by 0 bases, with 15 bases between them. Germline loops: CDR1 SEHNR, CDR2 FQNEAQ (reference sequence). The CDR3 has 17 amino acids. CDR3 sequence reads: CASSSVAWATNTGELFF. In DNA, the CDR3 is TGTGCCAGCAGCTCGGTGGCCTGGGCTACGAACACCGGGGAGCTGTTTTTT.

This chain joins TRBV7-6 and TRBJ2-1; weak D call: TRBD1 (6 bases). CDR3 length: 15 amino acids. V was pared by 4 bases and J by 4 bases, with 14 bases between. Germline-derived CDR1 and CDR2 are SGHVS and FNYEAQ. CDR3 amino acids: CASSYLTGQYNEQFF. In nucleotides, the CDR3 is TGTGCCAGCAGCTATCTGACAGGTCAATACAATGAGCAGTTCTTC.

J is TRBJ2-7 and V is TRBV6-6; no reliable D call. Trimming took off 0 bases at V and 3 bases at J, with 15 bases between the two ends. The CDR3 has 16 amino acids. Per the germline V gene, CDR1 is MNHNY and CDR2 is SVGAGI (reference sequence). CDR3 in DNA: TGTGCCAGCAGTTACTCAAGAGGTAGGAGAGGCTACGAGCAGTACTTC. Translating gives CASSYSRGRRGYEQYF.

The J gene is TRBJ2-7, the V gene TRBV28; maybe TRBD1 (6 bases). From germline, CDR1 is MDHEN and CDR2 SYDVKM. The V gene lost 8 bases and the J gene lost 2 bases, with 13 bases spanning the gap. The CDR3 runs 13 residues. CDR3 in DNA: TGTGCCAGCTCATACAGGGTCCCCTACGAGCAGTACTTC. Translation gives CASSYRVPYEQYF. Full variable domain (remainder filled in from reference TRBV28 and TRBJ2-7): DVKVTQSSRYLVKRTGEKVFLECVQDMDHENMFWYRQDPGLGLRLIYFSYDVKMKEKGDIPEGYSVSREKKERFSLILESASTNQTSMYLCASSYRVPYEQYFGPGTRLTVT.

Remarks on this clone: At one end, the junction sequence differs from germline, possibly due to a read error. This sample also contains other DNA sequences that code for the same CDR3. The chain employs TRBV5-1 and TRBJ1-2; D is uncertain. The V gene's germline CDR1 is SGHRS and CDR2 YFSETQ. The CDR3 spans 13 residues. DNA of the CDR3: TGCGCCAGTACAGAGGGCCTAATGGATGGCTACACCTTT. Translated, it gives CASTEGLMDGYTF.

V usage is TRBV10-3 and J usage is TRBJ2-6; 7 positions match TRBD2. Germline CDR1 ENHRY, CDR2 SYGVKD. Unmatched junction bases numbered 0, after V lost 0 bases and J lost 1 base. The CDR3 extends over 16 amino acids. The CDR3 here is CAISESGGSGANVLTF. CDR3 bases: TGTGCCATCAGTGAGTCGGGGGGGTCTGGGGCCAACGTCCTGACTTTC.

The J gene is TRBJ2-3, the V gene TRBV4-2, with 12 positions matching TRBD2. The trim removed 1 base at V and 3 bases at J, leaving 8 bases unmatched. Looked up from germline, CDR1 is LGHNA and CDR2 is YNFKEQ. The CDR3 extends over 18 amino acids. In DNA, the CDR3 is TGTGCCAGCAGCCAAGTTGGGGCTAGCGGGGGGGCTACAGATACGCAGTATTTT. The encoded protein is CASSQVGASGGATDTQYF.

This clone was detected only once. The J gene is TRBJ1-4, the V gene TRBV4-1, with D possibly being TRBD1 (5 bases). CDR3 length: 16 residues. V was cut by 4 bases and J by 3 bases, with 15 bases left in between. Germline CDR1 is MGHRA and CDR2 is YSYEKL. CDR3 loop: CASSLPRGTANEKLFF. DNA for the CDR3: TGCGCCAGCAGCCTTCCTCGGGGGACGGCTAATGAAAAACTGTTTTTT.

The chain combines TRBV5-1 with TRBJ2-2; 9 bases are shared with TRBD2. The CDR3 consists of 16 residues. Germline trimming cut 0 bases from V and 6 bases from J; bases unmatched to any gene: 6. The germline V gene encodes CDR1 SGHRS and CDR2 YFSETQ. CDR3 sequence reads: CASSLVASGGSGELFF. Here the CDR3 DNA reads TGCGCCAGCAGCTTGGTTGCCAGCGGGGGGTCCGGGGAGCTGTTTTTT.

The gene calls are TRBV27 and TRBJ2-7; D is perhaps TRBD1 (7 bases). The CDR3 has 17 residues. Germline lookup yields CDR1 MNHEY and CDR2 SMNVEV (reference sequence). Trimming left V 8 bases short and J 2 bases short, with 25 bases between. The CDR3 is CASGLGVGPGGPYEQYF. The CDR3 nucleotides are TGTGCCAGCGGTCTTGGTGTGGGGCCAGGGGGGCCCTACGAGCAGTACTTC.

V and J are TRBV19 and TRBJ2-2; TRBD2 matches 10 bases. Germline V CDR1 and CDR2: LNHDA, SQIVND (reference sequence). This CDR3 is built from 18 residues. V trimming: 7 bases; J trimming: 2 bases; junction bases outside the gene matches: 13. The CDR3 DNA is TGTGCCAGTACCCCAACCCAACTAGCGGGGCTAAACACCGGGGAGCTGTTTTTT. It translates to CASTPTQLAGLNTGELFF.

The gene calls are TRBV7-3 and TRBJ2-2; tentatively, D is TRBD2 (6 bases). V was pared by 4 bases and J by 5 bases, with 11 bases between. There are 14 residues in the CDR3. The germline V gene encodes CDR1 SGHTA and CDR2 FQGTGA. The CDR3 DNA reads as TGTGCCAGCAGCTCTTCCCGGGGGACCGGGGAGCTGTTTTTT. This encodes CASSSSRGTGELFF. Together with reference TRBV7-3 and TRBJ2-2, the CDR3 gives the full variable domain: GAGVSQTPSNKVTEKGKYVELRCDPISGHTALYWYRQSLGQGPEFLIYFQGTGAADDSGLPNDRFFAVRPEGSVSTLKIQRTERGDSAVYLCASSSSRGTGELFFGEGSRLTVL.

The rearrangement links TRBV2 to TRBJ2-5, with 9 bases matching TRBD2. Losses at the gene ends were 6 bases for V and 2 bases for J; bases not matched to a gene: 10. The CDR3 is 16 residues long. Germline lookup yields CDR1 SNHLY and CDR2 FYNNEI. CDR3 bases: TGTGCCAGCAGCGGTTCGACTAGCGGACAACAAGAGACCCAGTACTTC. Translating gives CASSGSTSGQQETQYF.

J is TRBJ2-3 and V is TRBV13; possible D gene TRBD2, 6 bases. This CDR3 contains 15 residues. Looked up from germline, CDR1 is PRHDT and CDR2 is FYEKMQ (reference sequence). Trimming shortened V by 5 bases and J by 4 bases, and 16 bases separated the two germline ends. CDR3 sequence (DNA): TGTGCCAGCAGCACCTCTCCGTCGGGGGCAGATACGCAGTATTTT. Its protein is CASSTSPSGADTQYF.

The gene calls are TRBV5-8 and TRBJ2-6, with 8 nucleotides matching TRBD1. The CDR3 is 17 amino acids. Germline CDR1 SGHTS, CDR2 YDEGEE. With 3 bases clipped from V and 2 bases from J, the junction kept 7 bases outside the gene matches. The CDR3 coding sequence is TGTGCCAGCAGCTCTGGACAGGGTGTTACTGGGGCCAACGTCCTGACTTTC. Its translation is CASSSGQGVTGANVLTF.

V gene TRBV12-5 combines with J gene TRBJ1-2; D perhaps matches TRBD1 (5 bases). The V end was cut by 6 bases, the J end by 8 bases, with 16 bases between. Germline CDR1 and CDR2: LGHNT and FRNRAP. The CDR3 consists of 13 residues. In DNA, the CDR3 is TGTGCTAGTGGCTCAGGGCTTTATGGCGGCTACACCTTC. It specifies CASGSGLYGGYTF.

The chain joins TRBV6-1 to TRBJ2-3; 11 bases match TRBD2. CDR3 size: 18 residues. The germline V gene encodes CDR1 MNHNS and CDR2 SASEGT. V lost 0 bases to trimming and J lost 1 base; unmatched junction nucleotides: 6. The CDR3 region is CASSEAPWTSGRTDTQYF. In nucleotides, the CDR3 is TGTGCCAGCAGTGAAGCACCCTGGACTAGCGGGCGCACAGATACGCAGTATTTT.

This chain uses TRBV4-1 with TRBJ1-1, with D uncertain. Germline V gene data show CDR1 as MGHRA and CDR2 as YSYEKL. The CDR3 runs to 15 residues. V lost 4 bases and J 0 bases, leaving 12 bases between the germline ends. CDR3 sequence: CASSPGLALNTEAFF. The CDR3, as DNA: TGCGCCAGCAGCCCAGGTCTGGCCCTGAACACTGAAGCTTTCTTT.

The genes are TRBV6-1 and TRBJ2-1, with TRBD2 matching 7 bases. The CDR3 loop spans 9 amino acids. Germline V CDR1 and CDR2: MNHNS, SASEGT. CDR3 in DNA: TGTGCTGCCGGGGGGGAGCAGTTCTTC. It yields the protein CAAGGEQFF.

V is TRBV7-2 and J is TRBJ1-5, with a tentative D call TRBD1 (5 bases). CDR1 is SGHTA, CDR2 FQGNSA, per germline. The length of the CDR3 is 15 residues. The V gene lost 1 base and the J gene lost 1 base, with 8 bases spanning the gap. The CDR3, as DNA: TGTGCCAGCAGCTTAGGGACATCCAGCAATCAGCCCCAGCATTTT. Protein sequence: CASSLGTSSNQPQHF.

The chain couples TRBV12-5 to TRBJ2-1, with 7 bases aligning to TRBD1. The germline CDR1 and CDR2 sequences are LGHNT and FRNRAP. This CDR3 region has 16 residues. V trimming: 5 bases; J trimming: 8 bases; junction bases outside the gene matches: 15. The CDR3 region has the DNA TGTGCTAGTGGTCCTGTCCCCGGACAGGATAGGTATGAGCAGTTCTTC. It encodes CASGPVPGQDRYEQFF.

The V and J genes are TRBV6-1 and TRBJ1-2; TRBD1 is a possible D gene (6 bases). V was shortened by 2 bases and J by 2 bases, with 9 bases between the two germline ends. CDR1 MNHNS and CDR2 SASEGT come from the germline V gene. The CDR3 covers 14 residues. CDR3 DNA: TGTGCCAGCAGTGAACAGGGGACGAACTATGGCTACACCTTC. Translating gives CASSEQGTNYGYTF.

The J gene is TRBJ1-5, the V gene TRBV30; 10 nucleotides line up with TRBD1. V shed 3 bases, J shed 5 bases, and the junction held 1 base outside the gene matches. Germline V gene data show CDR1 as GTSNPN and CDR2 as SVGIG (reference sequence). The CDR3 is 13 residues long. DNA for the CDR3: TGTGCCTGGAGCGGGACAGGGGATCAGCCCCAGCATTTT. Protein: CAWSGTGDQPQHF.

The CDR3 DNA reads TGTGCCAGCACCTGGGAGGCCGGCGCTGAAGCTTTCTTT. Translated, it gives CASTWEAGAEAFF. V usage is TRBV7-9 and J usage is TRBJ1-1; D is unclear. The V end was cut by 7 bases, the J end by 6 bases, with 15 bases between. CDR3 length: 13 residues. CDR1 is SEHNR and CDR2 is FQNEAQ in the germline V gene (reference sequence).

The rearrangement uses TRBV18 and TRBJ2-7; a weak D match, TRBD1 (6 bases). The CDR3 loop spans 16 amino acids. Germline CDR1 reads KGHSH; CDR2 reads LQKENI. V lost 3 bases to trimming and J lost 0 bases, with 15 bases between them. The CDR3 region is CASSPFRDTSSYEQYF. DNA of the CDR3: TGTGCCAGCTCACCGTTCCGGGACACCAGCTCCTACGAGCAGTACTTC.

The DNA of the CDR3 is TGCAGCGTTGAAGGCGGCTTCTCTGGAAACACCATATATTTT. Amino acid sequence: CSVEGGFSGNTIYF. This chain joins TRBV29-1 and TRBJ1-3; no clear D. Deletions cut 1 base from V and 0 bases from J, with 7 bases between. This CDR3 has 14 residues. Germline-derived CDR1 and CDR2 are SQVTM and ANQGSEA.

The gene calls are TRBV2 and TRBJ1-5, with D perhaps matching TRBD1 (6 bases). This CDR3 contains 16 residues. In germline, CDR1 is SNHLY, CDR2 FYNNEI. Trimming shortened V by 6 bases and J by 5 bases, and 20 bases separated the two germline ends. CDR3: CASSLEGGGNDQPQHF. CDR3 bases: TGTGCCAGCAGCCTGGAAGGGGGTGGTAATGATCAGCCCCAGCATTTT.